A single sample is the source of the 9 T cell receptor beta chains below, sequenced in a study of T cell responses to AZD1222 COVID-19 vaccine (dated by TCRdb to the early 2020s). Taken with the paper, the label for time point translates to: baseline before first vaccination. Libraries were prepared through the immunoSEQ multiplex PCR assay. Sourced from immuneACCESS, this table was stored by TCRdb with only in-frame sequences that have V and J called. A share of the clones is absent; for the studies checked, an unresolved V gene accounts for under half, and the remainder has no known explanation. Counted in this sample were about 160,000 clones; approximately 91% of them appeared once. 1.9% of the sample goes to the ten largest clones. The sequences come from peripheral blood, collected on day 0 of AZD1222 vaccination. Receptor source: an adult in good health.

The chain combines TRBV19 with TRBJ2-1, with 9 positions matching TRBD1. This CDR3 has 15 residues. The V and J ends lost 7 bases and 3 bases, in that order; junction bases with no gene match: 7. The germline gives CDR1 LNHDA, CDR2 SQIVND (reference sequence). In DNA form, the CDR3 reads TGTGCCAGTACATTTGGGACAGGGTACTACAATGAGCAGTTCTTC. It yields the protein CASTFGTGYYNEQFF.

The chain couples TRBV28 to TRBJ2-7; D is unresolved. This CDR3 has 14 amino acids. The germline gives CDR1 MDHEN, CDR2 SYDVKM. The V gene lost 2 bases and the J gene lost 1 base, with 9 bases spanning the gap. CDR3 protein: CASSLRVLSYEQYF. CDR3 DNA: TGTGCCAGCAGTTTACGGGTTTTGTCCTACGAGCAGTACTTC.

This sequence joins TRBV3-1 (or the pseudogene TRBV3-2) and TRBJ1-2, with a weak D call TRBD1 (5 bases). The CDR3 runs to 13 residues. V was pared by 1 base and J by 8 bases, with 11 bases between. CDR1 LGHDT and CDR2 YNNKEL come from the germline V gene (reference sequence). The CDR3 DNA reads TGTGCCAGCAGCCAAGGGCAGGGCATCGGCTACACCTTC. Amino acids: CASSQGQGIGYTF.

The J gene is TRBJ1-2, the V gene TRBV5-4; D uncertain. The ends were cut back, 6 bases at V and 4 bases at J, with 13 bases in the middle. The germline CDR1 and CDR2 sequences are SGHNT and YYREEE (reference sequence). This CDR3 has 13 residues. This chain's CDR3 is CASTKTGTYGYTF. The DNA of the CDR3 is TGTGCCAGCACTAAAACCGGAACCTATGGCTACACCTTC.

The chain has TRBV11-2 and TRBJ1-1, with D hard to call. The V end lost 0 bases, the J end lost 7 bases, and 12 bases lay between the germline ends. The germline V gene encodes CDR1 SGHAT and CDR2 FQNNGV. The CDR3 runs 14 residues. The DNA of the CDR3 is TGTGCCAGCAGCTTAGATTCCAGTGACGGTGAAGCTTTCTTT. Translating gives CASSLDSSDGEAFF.

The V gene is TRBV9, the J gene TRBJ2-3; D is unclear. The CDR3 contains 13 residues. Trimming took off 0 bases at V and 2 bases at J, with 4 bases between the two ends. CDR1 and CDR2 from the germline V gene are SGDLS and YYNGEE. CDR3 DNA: TGTGCCAGCAGCGTAGGTTCCACAGATACGCAGTATTTT. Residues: CASSVGSTDTQYF.

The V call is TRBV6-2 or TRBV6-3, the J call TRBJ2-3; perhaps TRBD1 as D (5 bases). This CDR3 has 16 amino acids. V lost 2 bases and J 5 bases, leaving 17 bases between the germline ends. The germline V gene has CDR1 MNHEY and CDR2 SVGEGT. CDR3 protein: CASSYGAVGLGDTQYF. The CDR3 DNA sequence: TGTGCCAGCAGTTACGGGGCGGTAGGGTTGGGAGATACGCAGTATTTT.

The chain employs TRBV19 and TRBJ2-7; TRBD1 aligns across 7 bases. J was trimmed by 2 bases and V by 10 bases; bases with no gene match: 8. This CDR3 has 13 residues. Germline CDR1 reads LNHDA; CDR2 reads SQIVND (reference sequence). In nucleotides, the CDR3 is TGTGCCACGAAGGACAGGTCTACCTACGAGCAGTACTTC. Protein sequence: CATKDRSTYEQYF. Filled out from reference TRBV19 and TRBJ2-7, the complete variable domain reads DGGITQSPKYLFRKEGQNVTLSCEQNLNHDAMYWYRQDPGQGLRLIYYSQIVNDFQKGDIAEGYSVSREKKESFPLTVTSAQKNPTAFYLCATKDRSTYEQYFGPGTRLTVT.

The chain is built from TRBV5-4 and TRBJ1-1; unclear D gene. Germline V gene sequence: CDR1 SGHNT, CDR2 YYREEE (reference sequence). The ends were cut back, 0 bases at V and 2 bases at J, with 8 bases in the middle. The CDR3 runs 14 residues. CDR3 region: CASSLGGFNTEAFF. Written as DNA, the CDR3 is TGTGCCAGCAGCTTGGGGGGTTTTAACACTGAAGCTTTCTTT.